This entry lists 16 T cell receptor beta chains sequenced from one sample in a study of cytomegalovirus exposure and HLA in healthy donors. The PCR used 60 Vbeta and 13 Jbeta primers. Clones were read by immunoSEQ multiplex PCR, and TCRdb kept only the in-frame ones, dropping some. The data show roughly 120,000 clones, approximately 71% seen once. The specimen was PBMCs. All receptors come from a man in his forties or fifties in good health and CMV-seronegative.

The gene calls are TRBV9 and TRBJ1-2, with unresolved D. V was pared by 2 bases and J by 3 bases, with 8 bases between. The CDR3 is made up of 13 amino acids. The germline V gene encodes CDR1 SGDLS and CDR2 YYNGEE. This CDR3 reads CASSVTADYGYTF. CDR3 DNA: TGTGCCAGCAGCGTTACCGCGGACTATGGCTACACCTTC.

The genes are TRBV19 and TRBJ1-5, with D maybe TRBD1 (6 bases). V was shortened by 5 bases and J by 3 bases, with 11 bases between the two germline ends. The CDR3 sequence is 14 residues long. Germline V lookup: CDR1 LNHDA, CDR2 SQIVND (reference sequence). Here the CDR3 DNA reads TGTGCCAGTAGTGACAGGACCCCCAATCAGCCCCAGCATTTT. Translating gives CASSDRTPNQPQHF.

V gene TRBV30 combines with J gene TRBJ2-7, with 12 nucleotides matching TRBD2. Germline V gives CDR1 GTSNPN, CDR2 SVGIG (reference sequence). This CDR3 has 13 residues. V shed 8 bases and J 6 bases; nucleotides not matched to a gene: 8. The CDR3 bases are TGTGCCGCATCTAGCGGGGGGGCGGCCGAGCAGTACTTC. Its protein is CAASSGGAAEQYF.

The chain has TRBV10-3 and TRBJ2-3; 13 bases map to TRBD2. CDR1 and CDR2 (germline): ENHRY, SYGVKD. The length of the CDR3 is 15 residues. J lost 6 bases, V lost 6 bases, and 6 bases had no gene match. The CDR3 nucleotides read TGTGCCATCAGCGGACTAGCGGGGGCGGGCGATACGCAGTATTTT. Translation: CAISGLAGAGDTQYF.

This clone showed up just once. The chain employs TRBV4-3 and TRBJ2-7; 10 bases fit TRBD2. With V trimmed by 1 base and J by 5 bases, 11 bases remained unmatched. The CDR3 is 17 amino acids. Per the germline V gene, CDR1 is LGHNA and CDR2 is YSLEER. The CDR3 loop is CASSQVSYSGGAHEQYF. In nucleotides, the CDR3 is TGCGCCAGCAGCCAAGTGAGTTACAGCGGGGGGGCCCACGAGCAGTACTTC.

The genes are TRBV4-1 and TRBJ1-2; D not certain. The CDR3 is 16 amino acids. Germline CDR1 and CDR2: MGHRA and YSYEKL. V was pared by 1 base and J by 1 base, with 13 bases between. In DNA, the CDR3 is TGCGCCAGCAGCCAAGCATCGACAATCGGTAACTATGGCTACACCTTC. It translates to CASSQASTIGNYGYTF.

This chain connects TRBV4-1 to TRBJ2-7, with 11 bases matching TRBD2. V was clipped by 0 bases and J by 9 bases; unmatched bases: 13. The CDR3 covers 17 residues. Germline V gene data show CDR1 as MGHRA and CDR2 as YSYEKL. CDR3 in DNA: TGCGCCAGCAGCCAAGAGTCTAGCGGGGGGCATCAAGCGCGGCAGTACTTC. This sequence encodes CASSQESSGGHQARQYF.

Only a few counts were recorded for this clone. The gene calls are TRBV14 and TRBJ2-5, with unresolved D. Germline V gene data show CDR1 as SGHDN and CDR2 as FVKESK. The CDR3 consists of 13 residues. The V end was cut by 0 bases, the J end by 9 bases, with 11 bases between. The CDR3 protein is CASSQELVMAQYF. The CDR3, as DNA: TGTGCCAGCAGCCAAGAACTCGTTATGGCCCAGTACTTC.

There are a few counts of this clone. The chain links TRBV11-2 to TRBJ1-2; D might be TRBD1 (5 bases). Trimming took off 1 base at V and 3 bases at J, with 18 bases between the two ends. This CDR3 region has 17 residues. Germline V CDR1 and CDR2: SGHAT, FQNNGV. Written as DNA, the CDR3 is TGTGCCAGCAGCTTAGCCCTGTGGGGGGGAATGGACTATGGCTACACCTTC. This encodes CASSLALWGGMDYGYTF.

CDR3 in DNA: TGTGCCAGCAGCCACAGGGGGTCCTACGAGCAGTACTTC. Translated: CASSHRGSYEQYF. This chain connects TRBV7-6 to TRBJ2-7; 8 bases fit TRBD1. The CDR3 has 13 amino acids. V trimming: 5 bases; J trimming: 1 base; junction bases outside the gene matches: 1. Germline V gene sequence: CDR1 SGHVS, CDR2 FNYEAQ.

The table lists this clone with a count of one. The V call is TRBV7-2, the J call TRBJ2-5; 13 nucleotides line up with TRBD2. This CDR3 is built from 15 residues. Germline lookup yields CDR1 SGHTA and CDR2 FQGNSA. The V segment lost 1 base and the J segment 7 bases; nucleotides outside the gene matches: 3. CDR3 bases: TGTGCCAGCAGCTTAGAACTAGCGGGGGGGACGACCCAGTACTTC. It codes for CASSLELAGGTTQYF.

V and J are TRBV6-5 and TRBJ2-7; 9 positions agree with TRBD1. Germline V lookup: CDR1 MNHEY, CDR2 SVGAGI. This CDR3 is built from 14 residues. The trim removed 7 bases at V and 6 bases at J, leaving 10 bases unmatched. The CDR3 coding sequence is TGTGCCAGCACCACCGGGACAGGGAGATGCGAGCAGTACTTC. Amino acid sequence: CASTTGTGRCEQYF.

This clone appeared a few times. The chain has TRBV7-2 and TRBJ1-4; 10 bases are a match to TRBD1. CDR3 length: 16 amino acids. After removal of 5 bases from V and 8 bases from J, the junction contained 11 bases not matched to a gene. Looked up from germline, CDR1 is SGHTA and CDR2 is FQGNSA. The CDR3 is CASSQTGGAGGEKLFF. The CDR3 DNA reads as TGTGCCAGCAGCCAGACAGGGGGCGCAGGAGGCGAAAAACTGTTTTTT.

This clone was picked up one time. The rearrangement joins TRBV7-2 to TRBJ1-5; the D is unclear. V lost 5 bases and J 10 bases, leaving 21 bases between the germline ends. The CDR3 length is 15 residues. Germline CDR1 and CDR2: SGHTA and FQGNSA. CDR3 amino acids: CASSPRSGESSPQHF. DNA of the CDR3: TGTGCCAGCAGCCCCCGTTCTGGTGAGTCATCCCCCCAGCATTTT. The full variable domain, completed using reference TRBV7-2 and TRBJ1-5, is GAGVSQSPSNKVTEKGKDVELRCDPISGHTALYWYRQSLGQGLEFLIYFQGNSAPDKSGLPSDRFSAERTGGSVSTLTIQRTQQEDSAVYLCASSPRSGESSPQHFGDGTRLSIL.

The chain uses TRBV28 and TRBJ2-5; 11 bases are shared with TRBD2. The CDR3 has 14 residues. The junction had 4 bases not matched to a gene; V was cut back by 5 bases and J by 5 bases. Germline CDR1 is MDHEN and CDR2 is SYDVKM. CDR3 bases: TGTGCCAGCAGTCTAGCGGGGGGCGAGGAGACCCAGTACTTC. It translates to CASSLAGGEETQYF.

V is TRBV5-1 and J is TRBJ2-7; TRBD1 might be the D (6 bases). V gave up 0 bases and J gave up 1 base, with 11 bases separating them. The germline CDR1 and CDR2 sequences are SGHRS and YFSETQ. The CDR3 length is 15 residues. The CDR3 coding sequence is TGCGCCAGCAGCTTGGCCTCTCAGGGGTCCTACGAGCAGTACTTC. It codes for CASSLASQGSYEQYF.